This entry lists 3 T cell receptor beta chains sequenced from one sample in a study of hypomethylating agent response in myelodysplastic syndrome. Sequencing was performed with immunoSEQ multiplex PCR; in TCRdb, only in-frame clones are kept and a portion is missing. The sample carries roughly 9,300 clones, 83% recorded once. The specimen comprised bone marrow, sampled before or after starting hypomethylating agent treatment for myelodysplastic syndrome (not recorded which). The receptors were gathered from a human donor with myelodysplastic syndrome.

The chain recombines TRBV5-1 with TRBJ1-5; D call uncertain. Germline V CDR1 and CDR2: SGHRS, YFSETQ. The germline V and J ends were trimmed by 0 bases and 6 bases, with 10 bases remaining between them. There are 14 residues in the CDR3. CDR3 in DNA: TGCGCCAGCAGCTTGGGTGGGGTCGGTCAGCCCCAGCATTTT. It translates to CASSLGGVGQPQHF. Drawing the rest from reference TRBV5-1 and TRBJ1-5, the complete variable domain is KAGVTQTPRYLIKTRGQQVTLSCSPISGHRSVSWYQQTPGQGLQFLFEYFSETQRNKGNFPGRFSGRQFSNSRSEMNVSTLELGDSALYLCASSLGGVGQPQHFGDGTRLSIL.

The chain joins TRBV6-1 to TRBJ1-1; D gene unclear. Trimming pared 8 bases from V and 1 base from J, leaving 17 bases between. Germline V gene sequence: CDR1 MNHNS, CDR2 SASEGT. CDR3 length equals 15 residues. DNA for the CDR3: TGTGCCAGCCTTTATGCAGGCGCGGAGAACACTGAAGCTTTCTTT. It codes for CASLYAGAENTEAFF.

This clone has just one count. The chain is built from TRBV6-5 and TRBJ1-6; 8 nucleotides line up with TRBD1. The CDR3 is 15 residues long. V shed 6 bases and J 10 bases; nucleotides not matched to a gene: 11. CDR1 is MNHEY and CDR2 is SVGAGI in the germline V gene. CDR3 protein: CASSKQGGVRSPLHF. The DNA of the CDR3 is TGTGCCAGCAGCAAACAGGGGGGGGTCCGATCACCCCTCCACTTT.